The 10 T cell receptor beta chains below come from one sample, sequenced in a study of T cell responses to AZD1222 COVID-19 vaccine (dated by TCRdb to the early 2020s). Libraries were made using the immunoSEQ multiplex PCR assay. TCRdb holds this immuneACCESS table with in-frame rearrangements only. Some clones are missing; in checked studies, unresolved V genes explain under half, and the rest has no known cause. Within this sample are 110,000 or so clones, with roughly nine tenths of them counted one time only. Jointly, the top ten make up around 7% of the sample. What the time point label conveys for this sample: baseline before first vaccination. The specimen was peripheral blood, collected on day 0 of AZD1222 vaccination. These receptors all stem from an adult in good health.

J is TRBJ1-1 and V is TRBV9, with 8 bases aligning to TRBD1. The CDR3 is 14 residues long. J lost 1 base, V lost 1 base, and 0 bases had no gene match. Germline loops: CDR1 SGDLS, CDR2 YYNGEE. Here the CDR3 DNA reads TGTGCCAGCAGCGTAACAGGGGGGAACACTGAAGCTTTCTTT. Translation gives CASSVTGGNTEAFF.

The chain carries TRBV7-2 and TRBJ2-5, with 7 bases identical to TRBD2. V was pared by 6 bases and J by 2 bases, with 9 bases of the junction left unmatched. CDR1 and CDR2 (germline): SGHTA, FQGNSA. The CDR3 sequence is 15 residues long. The CDR3 DNA reads as TGTGCCAGCAGTCGCGCTGGGGGGGAACAAGAGACCCAGTACTTC. Amino acid sequence: CASSRAGGEQETQYF.

The chain recombines TRBV29-1 with TRBJ2-3, with a tentative D call TRBD1 (6 bases). Trimming pared 6 bases from V and 4 bases from J, leaving 14 bases between. CDR1 and CDR2 from the germline V gene are SQVTM and ANQGSEA. The length of the CDR3 is 13 residues. DNA for the CDR3: TGCAGCGTCGAACAGGGAAGTGCAGATACGCAGTATTTT. Translated, it gives CSVEQGSADTQYF.

DNA for the CDR3: TGTGCCAGTGACAGGGGTAATGCAGAACAGTTCTTC. Translation gives CASDRGNAEQFF. This sequence joins TRBV19 and TRBJ2-1; TRBD1 matches 8 bases. CDR1 LNHDA and CDR2 SQIVND come from the germline V gene (reference sequence). The CDR3 is made up of 12 amino acids. Unmatched junction bases numbered 10, after V lost 8 bases and J lost 13 bases.

The gene calls are TRBV7-8 and TRBJ2-6; TRBD2 might be the D (6 bases). The CDR3 has 17 amino acids. Germline CDR1 reads SGHVS; CDR2 reads FQNEAQ. V was cut by 4 bases and J by 0 bases, with 13 bases left in between. The CDR3 here is CASSSRGGDSGANVLTF. In DNA form, the CDR3 reads TGTGCCAGCAGCTCCCGGGGAGGAGACTCTGGGGCCAACGTCCTGACTTTC.

The rearrangement links TRBV6-5 to TRBJ1-2, with D unresolved. Germline CDR1 is MNHEY and CDR2 is SVGAGI. The CDR3 runs to 13 residues. Trimming took off 3 bases at V and 2 bases at J, with 7 bases between the two ends. CDR3: CASSYSENYGYTF. In nucleotides, the CDR3 is TGTGCCAGCAGTTATTCGGAGAACTATGGCTACACCTTC.

The V call is TRBV5-6, the J call TRBJ2-3; the match to TRBD2 covers 8 bases. Germline V lookup: CDR1 SGHDT, CDR2 YYEEEE. Losses at the gene ends were 3 bases for V and 2 bases for J; bases not matched to a gene: 11. This CDR3 is 17 amino acids long. In nucleotides, the CDR3 is TGTGCCAGCAGCTCGATACGGGAGGGCCTTGTCACAGATACGCAGTATTTT. Translation gives CASSSIREGLVTDTQYF.

The chain has TRBV6-4 and TRBJ1-1, with D uncertain. This CDR3 spans 13 amino acids. CDR1 is MRHNA, CDR2 SNTAGT, per germline. V lost 0 bases and J lost 4, with 6 bases in between. In nucleotides, the CDR3 is TGTGCCAGCAGTGACTCTCCCGGCACTGAAGCTTTCTTT. Translation gives CASSDSPGTEAFF.

This chain joins TRBV9 and TRBJ2-1; D may be TRBD1 (5 bases). In germline, CDR1 is SGDLS, CDR2 YYNGEE. V was trimmed by 2 bases and J by 4 bases, leaving 10 bases between them. The CDR3 consists of 14 residues. CDR3 sequence: CASSVLGHYNEQFF. Written as DNA, the CDR3 is TGTGCCAGCAGCGTGCTCGGACATTACAATGAGCAGTTCTTC.

The chain carries TRBV30 and TRBJ1-3; 7 bases match TRBD1. V dropped 1 base and J dropped 0; count of bases not matched to a gene: 3. Germline-derived CDR1 and CDR2 are GTSNPN and SVGIG (reference sequence). The CDR3 has 15 amino acids. The CDR3 DNA reads as TGTGCCTGGAGTGAGGACAGGTACTCTGGAAACACCATATATTTT. It translates to CAWSEDRYSGNTIYF. Supplemented by reference TRBV30 and TRBJ1-3, the full variable domain reads SQTIHQWPATLVQPVGSPLSLECTVEGTSNPNLYWYRQAAGRGLQLLFYSVGIGQISSEVPQNLSASRPQDRQFILSSKKLLLSDSGFYLCAWSEDRYSGNTIYFGEGSWLTVV.